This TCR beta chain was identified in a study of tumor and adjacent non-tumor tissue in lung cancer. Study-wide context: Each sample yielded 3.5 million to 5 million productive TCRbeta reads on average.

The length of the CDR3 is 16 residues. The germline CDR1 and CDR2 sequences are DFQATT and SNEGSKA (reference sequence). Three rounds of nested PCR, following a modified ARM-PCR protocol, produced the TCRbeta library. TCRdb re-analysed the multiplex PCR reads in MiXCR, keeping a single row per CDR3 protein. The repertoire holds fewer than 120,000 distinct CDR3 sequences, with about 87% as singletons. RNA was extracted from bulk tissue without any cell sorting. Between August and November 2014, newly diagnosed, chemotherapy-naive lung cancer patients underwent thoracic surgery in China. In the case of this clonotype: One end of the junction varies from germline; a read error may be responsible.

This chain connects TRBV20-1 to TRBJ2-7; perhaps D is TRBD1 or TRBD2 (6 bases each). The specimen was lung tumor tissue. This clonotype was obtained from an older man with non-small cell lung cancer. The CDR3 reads CSLRNPPGGGTYEQYF. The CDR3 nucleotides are TGCAGTCTTAGGAATCCGCCCGGGGGCGGTACCTACGAACAGTACTTC.